The rows below give T cell receptor beta chains drawn from one sample of a study of T-cell reconstitution after alpha-beta-depleted transplantation in children. A single record per CDR3 protein comes from TCRdb applying MiXCR to the PCR reads. The repertoire includes about 690,000 distinct CDR3 sequences, 16% of them detected once, and approximately 1% sits in the top ten. Material: PBMCs from the stem cell graft donor, obtained from the stem cell graft. The receptor source for this set is a human donor who donated a stem cell graft to a child with acute myeloid leukemia. Each CDR3 is given with its conserved first and last residue. Fields, in order: J gene, clone size, D gene, V gene, CDR3 protein, CDR3 DNA. D genes are given only for firm matches. Only some rows state a clone size, as once, few, many or a class for expanded clones.

>TRBJ2-5|-|-|TRBV27
CASSPPRRDFKETQYF
TGTGCCAGCAGTCCACCACGTCGGGACTTTAAAGAGACCCAGTACTTC
>TRBJ2-1|-|TRBD1|TRBV6-2/TRBV6-3
CASRGQGSYSYNEQFF
TGTGCCAGCAGGGGACAGGGGTCCTACTCCTACAATGAGCAGTTCTTC
>TRBJ2-1|-|-|TRBV25-1
CASSESGGPYNEQFF
TGTGCCAGCAGTGAATCTGGGGGTCCCTACAATGAGCAGTTCTTC
>TRBJ2-3|-|TRBD2|TRBV12-3/TRBV12-4
CANSLPSGSTDTQYF
TGTGCCAACAGTTTACCTAGCGGTAGCACAGATACGCAGTATTTT
>TRBJ2-1|many|-|TRBV7-7
CASSPSRGSGWNEQFF
TGTGCCAGCAGCCCATCACGGGGTTCAGGTTGGAATGAGCAGTTCTTC
>TRBJ2-5|-|-|TRBV20-1
CSARDAHQETQYF
TGCAGTGCTAGAGATGCCCACCAAGAGACCCAGTACTTC
>TRBJ2-7|many|-|TRBV29-1
CSAWAGAPYEQYF
TGCAGCGCCTGGGCAGGGGCTCCCTACGAGCAGTACTTC
>TRBJ1-5|-|-|TRBV19
CASSMPEGSNQPQHF
TGTGCCAGTAGTATGCCGGAGGGGAGCAATCAGCCCCAGCATTTT
>TRBJ1-1|-|TRBD1|TRBV28
CASSLPSTGGGLGTEAFF
TGTGCCAGCAGTTTACCCTCCACAGGGGGCGGGCTAGGCACTGAAGCTTTCTTT
>TRBJ1-3|many|TRBD1|TRBV10-3
CAITGDSGNTIYF
TGTGCCATCACCGGGGACAGTGGAAACACCATATATTTT
>TRBJ2-1|few|-|TRBV4-3
CASSQGASGWSSYNEQFF
TGCGCCAGCAGCCAAGGGGCCTCAGGGTGGAGCTCCTACAATGAGCAGTTCTTC
>TRBJ1-1|few|-|TRBV6-5
CASSYSGGRGTEAFF
TGTGCCAGCAGTTACTCGGGGGGGCGCGGGACTGAAGCTTTCTTT
>TRBJ2-2|many|-|TRBV9
CASSPRQATITGELFF
TGTGCCAGCAGCCCCCGGCAGGCCACCATCACCGGGGAGCTGTTTTTT
>TRBJ2-3|-|TRBD2|TRBV12-3/TRBV12-4
CASSPRGAGGDTQYF
TGTGCCAGCAGTCCTCGTGGAGCGGGGGGAGATACGCAGTATTTT
>TRBJ1-1|many|-|TRBV29-1
CSVDVRGFNTEAFF
TGCAGCGTTGATGTACGGGGTTTCAACACTGAAGCTTTCTTT
>TRBJ1-5|few|-|TRBV6-1
CASRARGGSNQPQHF
TGTGCCAGCAGGGCGAGGGGGGGCAGCAATCAGCCCCAGCATTTT
>TRBJ1-5|many|-|TRBV20-1
CSAVKGVGQPQHF
TGCAGTGCTGTTAAGGGGGTCGGTCAGCCCCAGCATTTT
>TRBJ1-2|many|-|TRBV20-1
CSASWTDEPNGYTF
TGCAGTGCTTCCTGGACAGATGAACCTAATGGCTACACCTTC
>TRBJ1-2|many|-|TRBV19
CASSPLRIANYGYTF
TGTGCCAGTAGTCCGCTTCGCATAGCTAACTATGGCTACACCTTC
>TRBJ2-7|-|TRBD1|TRBV5-1
CASSLVPTGGTYEQYF
TGCGCCAGCAGCTTGGTCCCGACAGGGGGGACCTACGAGCAGTACTTC
>TRBJ1-5|many|TRBD1|TRBV6-2/TRBV6-3
CASSLGTLTGDQPQHF
TGTGCCAGCAGTCTCGGAACCCTGACAGGGGATCAGCCCCAGCATTTT
>TRBJ2-6|many|-|TRBV20-1
CSAKLSGANVLTF
TGCAGTGCCAAACTCTCTGGGGCCAACGTCCTGACTTTC
>TRBJ2-1|many|-|TRBV12-3/TRBV12-4
CASSQNGHEQFF
TGTGCCAGCAGTCAGAACGGACATGAGCAGTTCTTC
>TRBJ2-7|-|TRBD1|TRBV20-1
CSAPKTGVSYEQYF
TGCAGTGCTCCTAAGACAGGGGTCTCCTACGAGCAGTACTTC
>TRBJ2-3|-|-|TRBV10-3
CAISDPFGKSDTQYF
TGTGCCATCAGTGACCCCTTCGGGAAATCAGATACGCAGTATTTT
>TRBJ2-3|-|TRBD1|TRBV10-1
CASSRDRGDVGLPDTQYF
TGCGCCAGCAGCCGGGACAGGGGGGACGTTGGTTTACCGGATACGCAGTATTTT
>TRBJ2-7|-|TRBD2|TRBV7-8
CASSFGQRGTYEQYF
TGTGCCAGCAGCTTTGGCCAGCGGGGGACCTACGAGCAGTACTTC
>TRBJ2-5|many|TRBD2|TRBV12-3/TRBV12-4
CASSLQLLAGGQQETQYF
TGTGCCAGCAGCCTACAACTCCTAGCGGGAGGTCAACAAGAGACCCAGTACTTC
>TRBJ2-4|few|-|TRBV4-1
CASSQALAKNIQYF
TGCGCCAGCAGCCAAGCCCTAGCCAAAAACATTCAGTACTTC
>TRBJ1-4|few|TRBD1|TRBV6-1
CASTRSRDRRTTNEKLFF
TGTGCCAGCACCCGCTCGAGGGACAGGAGGACAACTAATGAAAAACTGTTTTTT
>TRBJ1-6|few|TRBD1|TRBV6-2/TRBV6-3
CASSLGQGPLHF
TGTGCCAGCAGCCTCGGACAGGGCCCCCTCCACTTT
>TRBJ1-1|few|TRBD1|TRBV20-1
CSSGRIQGANIGEAFF
TGCAGTTCGGGGAGGATACAGGGGGCTAACATCGGTGAAGCTTTCTTT
>TRBJ2-5|many|TRBD1|TRBV7-2
CASSPPTGRGETQYF
TGTGCCAGCAGCCCTCCGACAGGGCGAGGAGAGACCCAGTACTTC
>TRBJ1-2|many|-|TRBV29-1
CSVEGEVVPNYGYTF
TGCAGCGTTGAAGGGGAAGTCGTCCCAAACTATGGCTACACCTTC
>TRBJ1-2|many|TRBD1|TRBV4-3
CASSLDRVGSGGYTF
TGCGCCAGCAGCCTCGACAGGGTGGGATCGGGTGGCTACACCTTC
>TRBJ2-1|-|-|TRBV12-3/TRBV12-4
CASSFVTYNEQFF
TGTGCCAGCAGTTTTGTAACATACAATGAGCAGTTCTTC
>TRBJ2-5|few|-|TRBV20-1
CSVTGHQETQYF
TGCAGTGTAACAGGACACCAAGAGACCCAGTACTTC
>TRBJ2-2|many|-|TRBV15
CATSPGPISVLGGELFF
TGTGCCACCAGCCCGGGCCCGATAAGCGTGTTAGGCGGGGAGCTGTTTTTT
>TRBJ1-4|many|TRBD1|TRBV6-5
CASSYSLTGDGKLFF
TGTGCCAGCAGTTACTCGTTAACAGGGGATGGAAAACTGTTTTTT
>TRBJ2-2|many|-|TRBV29-1
CSVESENTGELFF
TGCAGCGTTGAGTCAGAGAACACCGGGGAGCTGTTTTTT
>TRBJ1-2|few|TRBD1|TRBV18
CASSPERDRVYGYTF
TGTGCCAGCTCACCTGAGCGGGACAGGGTTTATGGCTACACCTTC
>TRBJ2-2|many|TRBD2|TRBV12-3/TRBV12-4
CASSPGLAVNTGELFF
TGTGCCAGCAGCCCAGGACTAGCGGTGAACACCGGGGAGCTGTTTTTT
>TRBJ2-2|-|-|TRBV7-2
CASGPLGVRAGELFF
TGTGCCAGCGGCCCATTGGGGGTTAGGGCCGGGGAGCTGTTTTTT
>TRBJ2-3|-|-|TRBV7-9
CASSRRGSSTDTQYF
TGTGCCAGCAGCCGGCGGGGCTCTAGCACAGATACGCAGTATTTT
>TRBJ2-3|many|-|TRBV7-7
CASSPNPYTDTQYF
TGTGCCAGCAGCCCAAATCCCTACACAGATACGCAGTATTTT
>TRBJ2-1|-|-|TRBV7-9
CASSTRDTRVYNEQFF
TGTGCCAGCAGCACTCGGGACACCCGAGTCTACAATGAGCAGTTCTTC
>TRBJ2-5|many|TRBD1|TRBV27
CASSQWGQGETQYF
TGTGCCAGCAGTCAATGGGGACAGGGAGAGACCCAGTACTTC
>TRBJ2-1|few|-|TRBV5-1
CASSWTAAHNEQFF
TGCGCCAGCAGCTGGACGGCGGCACACAATGAGCAGTTCTTC
>TRBJ2-5|few|TRBD1|TRBV20-1
CSAFPGQGTETQYF
TGCAGTGCTTTTCCAGGACAGGGTACGGAGACCCAGTACTTC
>TRBJ1-3|-|-|TRBV20-1
CSARAGGPGAGNTIYF
TGCAGTGCTAGAGCCGGCGGTCCAGGGGCTGGAAACACCATATATTTT
>TRBJ1-2|few|-|TRBV5-6
CASIFTWVGPDDYGYTF
TGTGCCAGCATCTTCACGTGGGTCGGACCGGACGACTATGGCTACACCTTC
>TRBJ2-2|many|-|TRBV12-3/TRBV12-4
CASSLNQRTGELFF
TGTGCCAGCAGTTTAAATCAGCGGACCGGGGAGCTGTTTTTT
>TRBJ1-1|many|-|TRBV20-1
CSAPRQPMNTEAFF
TGCAGTGCTCCTCGACAGCCTATGAACACTGAAGCTTTCTTT
>TRBJ1-2|few|-|TRBV6-1
CASSERGFGYTF
TGTGCCAGCAGTGAACGCGGGTTTGGCTACACCTTC
>TRBJ1-2|many|-|TRBV10-3
CAISESGDLYGYTF
TGTGCCATCAGTGAGTCGGGGGACCTCTATGGCTACACCTTC
>TRBJ1-2|few|TRBD1|TRBV30
CAWQGAGYGYTF
TGTGCCTGGCAGGGGGCCGGCTATGGCTACACCTTC